These 23 T cell receptor beta chains originate from one sample sequenced in a study of CD8+ T cells in alopecia areata. Treatment defined: oral pan-JAK inhibitor, 5-10 mg twice daily. RNA extraction was followed by reverse transcription into cDNA, which acted as the sequencing template. Profiling relied on immunoSEQ multiplex PCR, and the TCRdb table lists in-frame clones only, not all of them. The table includes about 210,000 clones, about three fifths detected once. Here the sequenced sample was CD4+ T cells sorted from blood, taken at week 4, from a patient treated with tofacitinib. The receptor set was obtained from a human donor with alopecia areata.

Of note for this clone: Other DNA sequences within the sample encode an identical CDR3. CDR3 in amino acids: CASSLGDRGYGYTF. The DNA for the CDR3 is TGTGCCAGCAGCTTGGGTGACAGGGGGTATGGCTACACCTTC. The rearrangement uses TRBV5-6 and TRBJ1-2, with TRBD1 matching 9 bases. The junction had 2 bases not matched to a gene; V was cut back by 0 bases and J by 5 bases. The germline CDR1 and CDR2 sequences are SGHDT and YYEEEE. The CDR3 has 14 residues. Looking up the rest from reference TRBV5-6 and TRBJ1-2 gives the full variable domain: DAGVTQSPTHLIKTRGQQVTLRCSPKSGHDTVSWYQQALGQGPQFIFQYYEEEERQRGNFPDRFSGHQFPNYSSELNVNALLLGDSALYLCASSLGDRGYGYTFGSGTRLTVV.

The chain carries TRBV25-1 and TRBJ1-2, with 12 nucleotides matching TRBD1. The CDR3 loop spans 13 amino acids. The germline CDR1 and CDR2 sequences are MGHDK and SYGVNS. V trimming: 7 bases; J trimming: 8 bases; junction bases outside the gene matches: 5. The CDR3 reads CASTQGQGAGYTF. As DNA, the CDR3 is TGTGCCAGCACTCAGGGACAGGGGGCAGGCTACACCTTC.

The chain links TRBV5-6 to TRBJ2-7; D is possibly TRBD1 (5 bases). V was pared by 2 bases and J by 0 bases, with 15 bases between. CDR3 length: 16 amino acids. Germline V gives CDR1 SGHDT, CDR2 YYEEEE. This CDR3 reads CASSFFQGSSSYEQYF. Written as DNA, the CDR3 is TGTGCCAGCAGCTTTTTCCAGGGATCGAGCTCCTACGAGCAGTACTTC.

CDR3 sequence: CASSPWTGTNYGYTF. Written as DNA, the CDR3 is TGTGCCAGCAGCCCGTGGACAGGGACGAACTATGGCTACACCTTC. The gene calls are TRBV7-9 and TRBJ1-2; 8 bases match TRBD1. Germline values: CDR1 SEHNR, CDR2 FQNEAQ (reference sequence). This CDR3 contains 15 residues. V lost 5 bases and J lost 2; bases outside the gene matches: 7.

The chain employs TRBV6-6 and TRBJ2-5; 12 bases match TRBD2. The germline CDR1 and CDR2 sequences are MNHNY and SVGAGI (reference sequence). Unmatched junction bases numbered 6, after V lost 8 bases and J lost 5 bases. This CDR3 spans 14 amino acids. Written as DNA, the CDR3 is TGTGCCAGCTGGTCTAGCGGGGGGGGTGAGACCCAGTACTTC. Its protein is CASWSSGGGETQYF.

In its sample, this clone was seen once. This chain joins TRBV5-1 and TRBJ2-2, with TRBD1 identical over 7 bases. Germline assignment: CDR1 SGHRS and CDR2 YFSETQ. The CDR3 runs to 15 residues. V shed 5 bases, J shed 6 bases, and the junction held 10 bases outside the gene matches. CDR3 DNA sequence: TGCGCCAGCAGACCCGACAGGGTAGGCGCCGGGGAGCTGTTTTTT. It yields the protein CASRPDRVGAGELFF.

This clone was seen a single time. This chain uses TRBV29-1 with TRBJ2-6; 10 bases are shared with TRBD1. Trimming took 4 bases from V and 2 from J; bases not matched to a gene: 5. CDR1 SQVTM and CDR2 ANQGSEA come from the germline V gene. This CDR3 comprises 16 residues. CDR3 region: CSVVGTGVAGANVLTF. CDR3 nucleotides: TGCAGCGTTGTTGGGACAGGGGTCGCTGGGGCCAACGTCCTGACTTTC.

The chain employs TRBV2 and TRBJ1-4; no reliable D call. Germline loops: CDR1 SNHLY, CDR2 FYNNEI. The CDR3 has 13 residues. V dropped 4 bases and J dropped 7 bases, with 10 bases sitting between them. CDR3 bases: TGTGCCAGCAGTGCTTCAGGTGTTGAAAAACTGTTTTTT. It is translated as CASSASGVEKLFF. Full variable domain (remainder filled in from reference TRBV2 and TRBJ1-4): EPEVTQTPSHQVTQMGQEVILRCVPISNHLYFYWYRQILGQKVEFLVSFYNNEISEKSEIFDDQFSVERPDGSNFTLKIRSTKLEDSAMYFCASSASGVEKLFFGSGTQLSVL.

The genes are TRBV15 and TRBJ2-2, with D unclear. The V gene's germline CDR1 is LNHNV and CDR2 YYDKDF (reference sequence). The CDR3 totals 16 residues. The V gene lost 0 bases and the J gene lost 1 base, with 9 bases spanning the gap. CDR3 protein: CATSRDRTENTGELFF. Here the CDR3 DNA reads TGTGCCACCAGCAGAGACCGGACGGAGAACACCGGGGAGCTGTTTTTT.

The V and J genes are TRBV30 and TRBJ1-6, with unresolved D. Deletions cut 4 bases from V and 9 bases from J, with 13 bases between. CDR3 length: 13 amino acids. CDR1 is GTSNPN, CDR2 SVGIG, per germline (reference sequence). CDR3 sequence reads: CAWIGLNGSPLHF. Here the CDR3 DNA reads TGTGCCTGGATCGGGCTGAACGGTTCACCCCTCCACTTT. The whole variable domain, remainder taken from reference TRBV30 and TRBJ1-6, is SQTIHQWPATLVQPVGSPLSLECTVEGTSNPNLYWYRQAAGRGLQLLFYSVGIGQISSEVPQNLSASRPQDRQFILSSKKLLLSDSGFYLCAWIGLNGSPLHFGNGTRLTVT.

This clone was seen only a few times. The chain recombines TRBV14 with TRBJ1-2; D gene uncertain. CDR1 and CDR2 (germline): SGHDN, FVKESK. Trimming shortened V by 1 base and J by 3 bases, and 6 bases separated the two germline ends. The CDR3 is made up of 13 amino acids. Here the CDR3 DNA reads TGTGCCAGCAGCCAAGTAGGCTACTATGGCTACACCTTC. Its protein product is CASSQVGYYGYTF.

The table lists this clone with a few counts. This chain connects TRBV5-4 to TRBJ2-1, with 11 nucleotides matching TRBD1. There are 15 residues in the CDR3. V gave up 2 bases and J gave up 7 bases; unmatched junction bases: 5. CDR1 is SGHNT, CDR2 YYREEE, per germline (reference sequence). This CDR3 reads CASSFPGDRGNEQFF. The CDR3, as DNA: TGTGCCAGCAGCTTCCCCGGGGACAGGGGGAATGAGCAGTTCTTC.

The genes are TRBV30 and TRBJ1-1; D possibly corresponds to TRBD1 (6 bases). V was shortened by 5 bases and J by 4 bases, with 14 bases between the two germline ends. The length of the CDR3 is 13 residues. From germline, CDR1 is GTSNPN and CDR2 SVGIG (reference sequence). CDR3 DNA: TGTGCCTGGGACAGGACCCAGATCACTGAAGCTTTCTTT. Encoded protein: CAWDRTQITEAFF.

The chain has TRBV6-1 and TRBJ2-1; D may match TRBD1 or TRBD2 (5 bases each). The CDR3 contains 13 residues. V was cut by 4 bases and J by 4 bases, with 8 bases left in between. The germline CDR1 and CDR2 sequences are MNHNS and SASEGT. DNA of the CDR3: TGTGCCAGCAGTGGGGACGGGTACAATGAGCAGTTCTTC. Translated, it gives CASSGDGYNEQFF.

This chain's CDR3 is CASRDRDAHNSPLHF. The CDR3 nucleotides read TGTGCCAGCAGGGACAGGGACGCACATAATTCACCCCTCCACTTT. The chain has TRBV25-1 and TRBJ1-6, with 8 bases identical to TRBD1. This CDR3 has 15 amino acids. Germline loops: CDR1 MGHDK, CDR2 SYGVNS. With 6 bases clipped from V and 5 bases from J, the junction kept 6 bases outside the gene matches.

The chain recombines TRBV6-5 with TRBJ2-3, with TRBD1 matching 9 bases. Looked up from germline, CDR1 is MNHEY and CDR2 is SVGAGI. Trimming cost V 6 bases and J 5 bases; bases outside gene matches: 3. The CDR3 is 13 amino acids. This CDR3 reads CASRQGAGDTQYF. For the CDR3, the DNA is TGTGCCAGCAGACAGGGGGCGGGAGATACGCAGTATTTT.

V and J are TRBV7-3 and TRBJ2-6, with TRBD1 identical over 7 bases. Germline V lookup: CDR1 SGHTA, CDR2 FQGTGA. The V segment lost 3 bases and the J segment 4 bases; nucleotides outside the gene matches: 3. The CDR3 runs to 15 residues. The CDR3 spells CASSFDRAGANVLTF. DNA of the CDR3: TGTGCCAGCAGCTTTGACAGGGCCGGGGCCAACGTCCTGACTTTC.

The chain has TRBV18 and TRBJ2-1, with 10 bases aligning to TRBD2. With 1 base clipped from V and 7 bases from J, the junction kept 4 bases outside the gene matches. The CDR3 sequence is 15 residues long. Germline CDR1 KGHSH, CDR2 LQKENI. The CDR3 nucleotides are TGTGCCAGCTCACCACAGCGGGGGGGCATGAATGAGCAGTTCTTC. Its protein is CASSPQRGGMNEQFF.

Here the CDR3 DNA reads TGTGCCAGCAAAAGAGACCTCGTGGCAGATACGCAGTATTTT. It yields the protein CASKRDLVADTQYF. The V gene is TRBV6-5, the J gene TRBJ2-3; D is undetermined. Trimming took off 7 bases at V and 4 bases at J, with 15 bases between the two ends. Germline lookup yields CDR1 MNHEY and CDR2 SVGAGI. The CDR3 loop spans 14 amino acids.

This clone was found once. This chain uses TRBV15 with TRBJ2-1; D remains unclear. With 0 bases removed from V and 8 bases from J, the gap between germline ends came to 5 bases. CDR3 length: 12 residues. Germline CDR1 and CDR2: LNHNV and YYDKDF (reference sequence). In nucleotides, the CDR3 is TGTGCCACCAGCAGAGATCGGGATGAGCAGTTCTTC. Protein product: CATSRDRDEQFF. The whole variable domain, remainder taken from reference TRBV15 and TRBJ2-1, is DAMVIQNPRYQVTQFGKPVTLSCSQTLNHNVMYWYQQKSSQAPKLLFHYYDKDFNNEADTPDNFQSRRPNTSFCFLDIRSPGLGDTAMYLCATSRDRDEQFFGPGTRLTVL.

The rearrangement joins TRBV5-1 to TRBJ1-5, with a weak D call TRBD1 (5 bases). V lost 4 bases to trimming and J lost 0 bases, with 11 bases between them. Germline CDR1 SGHRS, CDR2 YFSETQ. The CDR3 has 15 amino acids. CDR3 loop: CASSPRGGSNQPQHF. For the CDR3, the DNA is TGCGCCAGCAGCCCCCGCGGGGGTAGCAATCAGCCCCAGCATTTT.

J is TRBJ1-2 and V is TRBV29-1; D remains unclear. Germline CDR1 is SQVTM and CDR2 is ANQGSEA. The V end lost 6 bases, the J end lost 0 bases, and 17 bases lay between the germline ends. The CDR3 spans 15 residues. Here the CDR3 reads CSVHLVNGANYGYTF. The CDR3 region has the DNA TGCAGCGTCCACCTCGTGAACGGAGCTAACTATGGCTACACCTTC.

The chain combines TRBV5-1 with TRBJ2-7; 7 nucleotides match TRBD1. The CDR3 sequence is 13 residues long. Looked up from germline, CDR1 is SGHRS and CDR2 is YFSETQ. The V and J ends lost 3 bases and 5 bases, in that order; junction bases with no gene match: 5. Here the CDR3 reads CASSYGQADEQYF. In DNA form, the CDR3 reads TGCGCCAGCAGCTATGGACAGGCCGACGAGCAGTACTTC.